These 19 T cell receptor beta chains came from one sample sequenced in a study of response to subunit inactivated influenza vaccine. TCRdb redid the calling of the RT-PCR reads with MiXCR, one entry per CDR3 protein. The sample records about 500,000 distinct CDR3 sequences, about 7.2% being singletons. Material: PBMCs from blood, obtained approximately 25 months after vaccination. Every receptor here comes from a man in his fifties or sixties who received an inactivated influenza vaccine.

V and J are TRBV20-1 and TRBJ2-3, with 9 bases fitting TRBD2. CDR1 DFQATT and CDR2 SNEGSKA come from the germline V gene (reference sequence). Trimming took 3 bases from V and 6 from J; bases not matched to a gene: 10. This CDR3 has 15 amino acids. In DNA form, the CDR3 reads TGCAGTGCTAGGGAAGCCGCGGGGGGGCAGGATACGCAGTATTTT. This sequence encodes CSAREAAGGQDTQYF.

This chain connects TRBV4-3 to TRBJ2-7; D is unclear. Germline V gene data show CDR1 as LGHNA and CDR2 as YSLEER. The V and J ends lost 0 bases and 0 bases respectively, with 9 bases between them. The CDR3 contains 15 residues. The CDR3 DNA sequence: TGCGCCAGCAGCCAAGATTACAGCTACTCCTACGAGCAGTACTTC. It encodes CASSQDYSYSYEQYF.

V is TRBV7-2 and J is TRBJ2-5, with D perhaps matching TRBD1 (5 bases). Germline assignment: CDR1 SGHTA and CDR2 FQGNSA. Trimming left V 5 bases short and J 7 bases short, with 17 bases between. The CDR3 spans 14 residues. The CDR3 bases are TGTGCCAGCAGCGGACAACAGGTGGTGGGGACCCAGTACTTC. Translated: CASSGQQVVGTQYF.

This clonotype has only a few counts. This rearrangement joins TRBV25-1 to TRBJ1-4; D gene ambiguous. V shed 2 bases and J shed 4 bases, with 8 bases lying between them. From germline, CDR1 is MGHDK and CDR2 SYGVNS. The CDR3 loop spans 14 amino acids. DNA of the CDR3: TGTGCCAGCAGTGAAACGGTGCTTAATGAAAAACTGTTTTTT. Translated: CASSETVLNEKLFF.

The table lists this clonotype with many counts. The chain is built from TRBV20-1 and TRBJ2-5; TRBD2 matches at 9 bases. V was clipped by 5 bases and J by 5 bases; unmatched bases: 9. The CDR3 contains 14 residues. Germline loops: CDR1 DFQATT, CDR2 SNEGSKA (reference sequence). CDR3 region: CSAFRAGGWETQYF. In DNA, the CDR3 is TGCAGTGCTTTTCGAGCGGGGGGTTGGGAGACCCAGTACTTC.

A few counts support this clonotype. The chain has TRBV11-2 and TRBJ2-2; possibly TRBD1 or TRBD2 for D (5 bases each). The CDR3 covers 14 residues. V was cut by 10 bases and J by 3 bases, with 15 bases left in between. Germline V gene sequence: CDR1 SGHAT, CDR2 FQNNGV. CDR3 sequence: CATSWGPDTGELFF. The CDR3 DNA sequence: TGTGCCACCTCTTGGGGACCGGACACCGGGGAGCTGTTTTTT.

The sample holds many counts of this clonotype. J is TRBJ1-2 and V is TRBV6-5; TRBD1 agrees at 9 bases. From germline, CDR1 is MNHEY and CDR2 SVGAGI. J was trimmed by 8 bases and V by 6 bases; bases with no gene match: 4. The CDR3 runs to 12 residues. Here the CDR3 reads CASRQDRGGYTF. Here the CDR3 DNA reads TGTGCCAGCAGACAGGACAGGGGCGGCTACACCTTC.

This chain connects TRBV11-3 to TRBJ2-3, with TRBD1 matching over 8 bases. This CDR3 spans 15 amino acids. CDR1 is SGHNT, CDR2 YENEEA, per germline. V gave up 2 bases and J gave up 6 bases; unmatched junction bases: 7. The CDR3 sequence is CASSLHDRGSDTQYF. The CDR3 nucleotides are TGTGCCAGCAGCTTACACGACAGGGGAAGTGATACGCAGTATTTT.

In nucleotides, the CDR3 is TGTGCCAGCAGCCCCATGGAGAACACTGAAGCTTTCTTT. Amino acid sequence: CASSPMENTEAFF. This rearrangement joins TRBV7-8 to TRBJ1-1; D gene unclear. With 5 bases removed from V and 1 base from J, the gap between germline ends came to 8 bases. Germline V gene data show CDR1 as SGHVS and CDR2 as FQNEAQ. The length of the CDR3 is 13 residues.

This clonotype was observed a handful of times. The gene calls are TRBV7-2 and TRBJ2-1, with 7 nucleotides matching TRBD2. There are 14 residues in the CDR3. V lost 1 base to trimming and J lost 8 bases; unmatched junction nucleotides: 5. Germline V gives CDR1 SGHTA, CDR2 FQGNSA. The CDR3 sequence: CASSLGAGRDEQFF. The CDR3, as DNA: TGTGCCAGCAGCTTAGGGGCTGGGAGGGATGAGCAGTTCTTC. Using reference TRBV7-2 and TRBJ2-1 for the parts outside the CDR3, the full variable domain is GAGVSQSPSNKVTEKGKDVELRCDPISGHTALYWYRQSLGQGLEFLIYFQGNSAPDKSGLPSDRFSAERTGGSVSTLTIQRTQQEDSAVYLCASSLGAGRDEQFFGPGTRLTVL.

At least ten counts were recorded for this clonotype. The chain carries TRBV6-1 and TRBJ1-2, with D maybe TRBD1 (5 bases). Looked up from germline, CDR1 is MNHNS and CDR2 is SASEGT. The CDR3 consists of 16 residues. V was cut by 2 bases and J by 3 bases, with 16 bases left in between. The CDR3 loop reads CASSEYGRGQDYGYTF. The CDR3 DNA reads as TGTGCCAGCAGTGAATACGGAAGGGGTCAAGACTATGGCTACACCTTC.

There are many counts of this clonotype. The chain couples TRBV6-1 to TRBJ2-2; D is undetermined. Per germline, CDR1 MNHNS and CDR2 SASEGT. V was shortened by 6 bases and J by 3 bases, with 17 bases between the two germline ends. The CDR3 spans 16 residues. CDR3 sequence (DNA): TGTGCCAGCAGCCCAAGGAGACTGCAGGACACCGGGGAGCTGTTTTTT. Translating it yields CASSPRRLQDTGELFF.

In this sample, this clonotype turned up a few times. J is TRBJ2-3 and V is TRBV12-3 or TRBV12-4, with D possibly being TRBD2 (5 bases). V was cut by 6 bases and J by 3 bases, with 13 bases left in between. The CDR3 covers 14 residues. CDR3 protein: CASRTLGITDTQYF. The CDR3 DNA reads TGTGCCAGCAGAACACTAGGGATAACAGATACGCAGTATTTT.

In its sample, this clonotype was seen a few times. This chain joins TRBV11-2 and TRBJ2-3; 15 bases match TRBD2. CDR1 and CDR2 from the germline V gene are SGHAT and FQNNGV. This CDR3 contains 18 residues. The V segment lost 4 bases and the J segment 2 bases; nucleotides outside the gene matches: 7. The CDR3 coding sequence is TGTGCCAGCAGCTACCGGGGGACTAGCGGGGGGTTCACAGATACGCAGTATTTT. Translated: CASSYRGTSGGFTDTQYF.

At least ten counts were recorded for this clonotype. The V and J genes are TRBV4-3 and TRBJ2-7; 7 bases map to TRBD2. This CDR3 contains 18 residues. V lost 0 bases and J lost 2; bases outside the gene matches: 13. Germline-derived CDR1 and CDR2 are LGHNA and YSLEER. As DNA, the CDR3 is TGCGCCAGCAGCCAAGATGGGATAATAGGCGGGGGACCCTACGAGCAGTACTTC. Translating gives CASSQDGIIGGGPYEQYF.

This clonotype was recorded at least ten times. The V call is TRBV19, the J call TRBJ1-2; maybe TRBD1 (6 bases). CDR3 size: 17 residues. CDR1 LNHDA and CDR2 SQIVND come from the germline V gene (reference sequence). The germline V and J ends were trimmed by 3 bases and 4 bases, with 21 bases remaining between them. CDR3 in DNA: TGTGCCAGTAGTATCCCCGGACAGATTCAACAGAGCTATGGCTACACCTTC. This gives the protein CASSIPGQIQQSYGYTF.

This clonotype showed up many times. The chain employs TRBV6-4 and TRBJ2-1, with D possibly matching TRBD2 (6 bases). The CDR3 is 16 amino acids. V lost 3 bases to trimming and J lost 6 bases, with 18 bases between them. The germline V gene encodes CDR1 MRHNA and CDR2 SNTAGT. Here the CDR3 DNA reads TGTGCCAGCAGTGAATTCCTCGGGGGACCCCGCAATGAGCAGTTCTTC. Amino acids: CASSEFLGGPRNEQFF.

This clonotype was seen only a few times. This chain uses TRBV20-1 with TRBJ2-5; the D is unclear. This CDR3 is 13 amino acids long. In germline, CDR1 is DFQATT, CDR2 SNEGSKA (reference sequence). V lost 3 bases and J lost 6, with 14 bases in between. The CDR3 sequence: CSARLPPPKTQYF. The CDR3, as DNA: TGCAGTGCTAGGTTGCCTCCGCCGAAGACCCAGTACTTC.

This clonotype was counted between two and nine times. The chain combines TRBV19 with TRBJ2-3; 10 positions agree with TRBD2. Germline CDR1 reads LNHDA; CDR2 reads SQIVND (reference sequence). This CDR3 has 16 amino acids. The V gene end was trimmed by 3 bases and the J gene end by 2 bases; junction bases not matched to a gene: 5. The CDR3 bases are TGTGCCAGTAGTATCTCCGGGACTAGCGTCACAGATACGCAGTATTTT. This translates into CASSISGTSVTDTQYF.